The T cell receptor (beta chain) under discussion was sequenced for a study of shared clonotypes between healthy human individuals. Study at large: The cohort comprised a couple of women and three men. Their ages spanned 18 to 49 years. Study-level points and caveats: Only blood was sampled, and tissue TCR repertoires likely differ from blood ones. Relative to memory subsets, naive subsets generally showed larger estimated richness.

Germline V gene lookup returns CDR1 SGHNT and CDR2 YYREEE (reference sequence). The CDR3 spans 14 residues. V shed 2 bases, J shed 9 bases, and the junction held 11 bases outside the gene matches. A single count supports this clone. No antigen is known for it. Measured with immunoSEQ multiplex PCR; TCRdb has only the in-frame clones, and not every one. The sample has approximately 530,000 clones, 95% to 97% seen once; the top ten hold about 0.064%. What was sequenced was naive CD4+ T cells sorted from blood. Subset denoted: CD45RA+ positively selected. The chain employs TRBV5-4 and TRBJ2-7, with 7 nucleotides matching TRBD2. The origin of this receptor is a woman in her twenties or thirties in good health. The CDR3 DNA reads TGTGCCAGCAGCTTTGTTGGGAGGGCCAATGGGCAGTACTTC. The encoded protein is CASSFVGRANGQYF.